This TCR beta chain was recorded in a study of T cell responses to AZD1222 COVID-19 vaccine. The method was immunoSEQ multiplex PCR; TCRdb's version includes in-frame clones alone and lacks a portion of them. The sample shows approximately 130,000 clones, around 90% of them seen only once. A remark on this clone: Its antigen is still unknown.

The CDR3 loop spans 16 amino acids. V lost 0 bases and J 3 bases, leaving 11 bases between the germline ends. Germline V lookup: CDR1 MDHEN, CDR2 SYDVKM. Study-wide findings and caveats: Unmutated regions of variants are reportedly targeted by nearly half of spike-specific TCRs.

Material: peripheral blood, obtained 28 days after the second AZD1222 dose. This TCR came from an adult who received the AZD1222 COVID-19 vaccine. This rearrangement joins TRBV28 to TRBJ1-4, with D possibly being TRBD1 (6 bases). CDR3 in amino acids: CASSLWGAGANEKLFF. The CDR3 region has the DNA TGTGCCAGCAGTTTATGGGGGGCAGGAGCTAATGAAAAACTGTTTTTT.